This T cell receptor beta chain was identified in a study of cytomegalovirus exposure and HLA in healthy donors. Whether this donor was CMV seropositive was not recorded. Comments on this clone: The antigen is not known.

The PCR employed 60 Vbeta primers together with 13 Jbeta primers. Repertoires were generated with immunoSEQ multiplex PCR, while TCRdb's copy carries only in-frame clones and drops some. The table has 110,000 to 150,000 clones, around 72% seen once. Overall study results and limits: Reported findings show TCR beta sequences accurately forecast HLA-A and HLA-B alleles in most subjects.

V was trimmed by 2 bases and J by 1 base, leaving 9 bases between them. This CDR3 has 15 residues. Germline V gene sequence: CDR1 MNHEY, CDR2 SMNVEV (reference sequence). The specimen sequenced was PBMCs. This TCR was sampled from a human donor in good health. This rearrangement joins TRBV27 to TRBJ2-1, with D possibly matching TRBD1 (6 bases). The CDR3 region has the DNA TGTGCCAGCAGTTTAGGGCAGGGGTCCTACAATGAGCAGTTCTTC. Translation: CASSLGQGSYNEQFF.